The table lists the clone carrying this T cell receptor (beta chain) with a count of one. What it recognizes is unknown. These data belong to a study of cytomegalovirus exposure and HLA in healthy donors. Whole-study findings and limits: A later analysis linked a missense DCLRE1C variant to TCR beta V- and J-gene trimming. Later analysis placed DRB1 highest and HLA-C lowest in TCR association rates, which differed by HLA locus.

The primer mix had 60 Vbeta and 13 Jbeta primers. Produced via immunoSEQ multiplex PCR; TCRdb's table is partial and in-frame only. The sample holds under 200,000 clones; around 83% are singletons and the top ten take about 1.7%. The TCR was taken from a woman aged 18-35 years in good health and CMV-seronegative. The sequenced sample consisted of PBMCs.

DNA for the CDR3: TGCAGCGTTGAAAGCGGGAGGACCTACGAGCAGTACTTC. This sequence encodes CSVESGRTYEQYF. The chain uses TRBV29-1 and TRBJ2-7; TRBD2 agrees at 9 bases. CDR1 and CDR2 (germline): SQVTM, ANQGSEA. There are 13 residues in the CDR3. J was trimmed by 2 bases and V by 2 bases; bases with no gene match: 1.